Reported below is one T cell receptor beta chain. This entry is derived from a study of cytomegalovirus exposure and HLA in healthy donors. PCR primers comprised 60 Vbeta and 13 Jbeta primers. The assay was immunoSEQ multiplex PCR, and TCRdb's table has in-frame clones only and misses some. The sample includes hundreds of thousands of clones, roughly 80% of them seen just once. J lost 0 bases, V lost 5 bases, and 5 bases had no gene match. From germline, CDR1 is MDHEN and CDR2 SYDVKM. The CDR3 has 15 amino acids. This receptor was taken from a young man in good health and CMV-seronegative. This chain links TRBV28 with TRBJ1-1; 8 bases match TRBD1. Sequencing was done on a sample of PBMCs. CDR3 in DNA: TGTGCCAGCAGTCCAGGGGGCAGGGTGAACACTGAAGCTTTCTTT. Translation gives CASSPGGRVNTEAFF.